This is a list of T cell receptor beta chains from one sample in a study of CD8 T cells in Susac syndrome. TCRdb itself ran the immunoSEQ multiplex PCR reads through MiXCR, one entry per CDR3 protein. This table has 200,000 to 300,000 distinct CDR3 sequences, about 95% appearing once. Sequencing input: CD4+ T cells from PBMCs. Source of these receptors: a human donor with Susac syndrome. The CDR3 runs from the conserved cysteine through the conserved F or W. D genes are given only for firm matches. Clone size is not always given. Where it is, it says once, few, many or a class for expanded clones.

TRBD1	-	TRBV4-2	TRBJ1-1	CASSQTGQGYTEAFF	TGTGCCAGCAGCCAAACTGGACAGGGATACACTGAAGCTTTCTTT
TRBD2	-	TRBV5-1	TRBJ2-3	CASSYTLADTQYF	TGCGCCAGCAGCTACACACTAGCGGATACGCAGTATTTT
-	-	TRBV18	TRBJ1-2	CASSTDLGGYTF	TGTGCCAGTTCCACAGACCTAGGGGGCTACACCTTC
TRBD1	-	TRBV2	TRBJ1-5	CASSPTGTGVQPQHF	TGTGCCAGCAGTCCAACCGGGACAGGGGTTCAGCCCCAGCATTTT
-	-	TRBV29-1	TRBJ2-5	CSVGWAEETQYF	TGCAGCGTTGGGTGGGCAGAAGAGACCCAGTACTTC
-	-	TRBV28	TRBJ2-2	CASTKGPYGELFF	TGTGCCAGCACCAAGGGTCCCTACGGGGAGCTGTTTTTT
TRBD1	-	TRBV5-1	TRBJ1-2	CASSPSGQNYGYTF	TGCGCCAGCAGCCCGTCGGGACAGAACTATGGCTACACCTTC
-	once	TRBV20-1	TRBJ1-3	CSARFRGGNTIYF	TGCAGTGCTAGATTTCGCGGTGGAAACACCATATATTTT
TRBD1	-	TRBV5-1	TRBJ1-1	CASSGTGTGLTEAFF	TGCGCCAGCAGCGGAACCGGGACAGGGTTGACTGAAGCTTTCTTT
-	-	TRBV30	TRBJ1-1	CAKERVNTEAFF	TGTGCTAAGGAGAGGGTGAACACTGAAGCTTTCTTT
-	-	TRBV28	TRBJ2-2	CASSQGNHGELFF	TGTGCCAGCAGCCAGGGTAATCACGGGGAGCTGTTTTTT
-	-	TRBV20-1	TRBJ2-1	CSATRFSYNEQFF	TGCAGTGCTACCAGGTTCTCCTACAATGAGCAGTTCTTC
TRBD2	-	TRBV3-1	TRBJ2-4	CASSPTTLAGGAKNIQYF	TGTGCCAGCAGCCCCACAACCCTAGCGGGAGGAGCCAAAAACATTCAGTACTTC
TRBD1	once	TRBV19	TRBJ1-2	CASSIKGAGYTF	TGTGCCAGTAGTATCAAGGGGGCTGGCTACACCTTC
-	-	TRBV5-6	TRBJ1-1	CASSLLRDTEAFF	TGTGCCAGCAGCTTGTTGCGGGACACTGAAGCTTTCTTT
TRBD1	-	TRBV11-2	TRBJ1-2	CASSRDRESYTF	TGTGCCAGCAGCAGAGACAGGGAGTCGTACACCTTC
-	-	TRBV7-2	TRBJ2-7	CASSLGGIFSYEQYF	TGTGCCAGCAGCTTAGGCGGGATTTTCTCCTACGAGCAGTACTTC
TRBD1	-	TRBV29-1	TRBJ2-7	CSVRTGYYEQYF	TGCAGCGTTCGGACAGGATACTACGAGCAGTACTTC
TRBD1	once	TRBV18	TRBJ2-3	CASSPVPTRGNTQYF	TGTGCCAGCTCACCGGTCCCGACCAGGGGGAATACGCAGTATTTT
-	-	TRBV9	TRBJ1-1	CASSVAQDTEAFF	TGTGCCAGCAGCGTAGCACAGGACACTGAAGCTTTCTTT
TRBD1	-	TRBV29-1	TRBJ2-7	CSVGDRVLSSYEQYF	TGCAGCGTTGGTGACAGGGTTTTGTCATCCTACGAGCAGTACTTC
-	-	TRBV20-1	TRBJ2-3	CSAPAASSTDTQYF	TGCAGTGCTCCGGCAGCGTCTAGCACAGATACGCAGTATTTT
-	-	TRBV12-3/TRBV12-4	TRBJ2-7	CASSRDPSYEQYF	TGTGCCAGCAGTCGGGACCCTTCCTACGAGCAGTACTTC
-	-	TRBV15	TRBJ1-1	CATSRVRGTEAFF	TGTGCCACCAGCAGAGTCCGTGGCACTGAAGCTTTCTTT
-	-	TRBV12-3/TRBV12-4	TRBJ2-7	CASSLWGSDYEQYF	TGTGCCAGCAGTTTATGGGGCTCAGACTACGAGCAGTACTTC
-	-	TRBV20-1	TRBJ2-7	CSARDSRTYEQYF	TGCAGTGCTAGAGACTCCAGGACCTACGAGCAGTACTTC
TRBD2	few	TRBV20-1	TRBJ2-1	CSGLAVNEQFF	TGCAGTGGCCTAGCGGTTAATGAGCAGTTCTTC
-	-	TRBV19	TRBJ1-2	CASSIDLYRAQLYGYTF	TGTGCCAGTAGTATAGATCTTTACAGGGCCCAACTCTATGGCTACACCTTC
TRBD1	-	TRBV5-4	TRBJ2-1	CASRKPGQPLDNEQFF	TGTGCCAGCAGAAAGCCGGGACAGCCTCTTGACAATGAGCAGTTCTTC
-	-	TRBV30	TRBJ2-5	CAWSVVSGSETQYF	TGTGCCTGGAGTGTAGTATCGGGCAGCGAGACCCAGTACTTC
-	-	TRBV5-1	TRBJ2-7	CASSLGEFGYEQYF	TGCGCCAGCAGCTTGGGAGAGTTTGGCTACGAGCAGTACTTC
-	-	TRBV29-1	TRBJ2-6	CSVEDRGTGANVLTF	TGCAGCGTTGAAGATCGGGGGACTGGGGCCAACGTCCTGACTTTC
-	-	TRBV9	TRBJ2-3	CASSPRQSTDTQYF	TGTGCCAGCAGCCCCCGACAGAGCACAGATACGCAGTATTTT
TRBD2	few	TRBV20-1	TRBJ2-2	CSARTSGSSNTGELFF	TGCAGTGCTCGGACTAGCGGGAGTTCGAACACCGGGGAGCTGTTTTTT
-	-	TRBV5-6	TRBJ1-2	CASSLFRLSDYGYTF	TGTGCCAGCAGCTTGTTCAGGTTGAGCGACTATGGCTACACCTTC
TRBD1	once	TRBV30	TRBJ1-2	CAWSVLQGVPYGYTF	TGTGCCTGGAGTGTCTTACAGGGGGTTCCCTATGGCTACACCTTC
-	-	TRBV20-1	TRBJ1-1	CSAKKGGTLNTEAFF	TGCAGTGCTAAAAAAGGGGGGACACTGAACACTGAAGCTTTCTTT
TRBD1	-	TRBV28	TRBJ1-4	CASSLTGAGKLFF	TGTGCCAGCAGTTTAACAGGGGCGGGAAAACTGTTTTTT
TRBD1	-	TRBV14	TRBJ2-6	CASSHLWDRGLSGANVLTF	TGTGCCAGCAGTCATCTTTGGGACAGGGGGCTCTCTGGGGCCAACGTCCTGACTTTC
-	once	TRBV7-9	TRBJ2-1	CASSLNQVINEQFF	TGTGCCAGCAGCTTAAACCAGGTCATCAATGAGCAGTTCTTC
-	-	TRBV20-1	TRBJ2-7	CSARDPSRSSYEQYF	TGCAGTGCTAGAGACCCTAGCCGAAGCTCCTACGAGCAGTACTTC
-	-	TRBV12-5	TRBJ2-7	CASGATRASGSEQYF	TGTGCTAGTGGTGCCACTCGGGCCTCGGGGAGCGAGCAGTACTTC
-	-	TRBV3-1	TRBJ2-6	CASSQDFGANVLTF	TGTGCCAGCAGCCAAGATTTTGGGGCCAACGTCCTGACTTTC